These 15 T cell receptor beta chains share one sample of origin, sequenced in a study of PD-1 blockade in classical Hodgkin lymphoma. All trial patients relapsed after autologous stem cell transplantation. Produced via immunoSEQ multiplex PCR; TCRdb's table is partial and in-frame only. The sample includes approximately 160,000 clones, about 78% seen only once; the top ten take 9.2%. The specimen comprised peripheral blood mononuclear cells (PBMCs), sampled before the second cycle of nivolumab. These receptors originate from a human donor with classical Hodgkin lymphoma.

The chain combines TRBV6-6 with TRBJ1-2, with D possibly matching TRBD1 (6 bases). V lost 5 bases, J lost 4 bases, and 17 bases lay in between. This CDR3 has 15 residues. Germline V gene sequence: CDR1 MNHNY, CDR2 SVGAGI (reference sequence). The CDR3 protein is CASSGPITGFYGYTF. The CDR3 DNA sequence: TGTGCCAGCAGTGGCCCGATAACAGGGTTCTATGGCTACACCTTC.

The genes are TRBV18 and TRBJ2-3, with D maybe TRBD2 (5 bases). CDR3 length: 13 residues. From germline, CDR1 is KGHSH and CDR2 LQKENI. Trimming removed 0 bases at V and 8 bases at J, with 9 bases between. For the CDR3, the DNA is TGTGCCAGCTCACCACCTGTTGAGGGTACGCAGTATTTT. This encodes CASSPPVEGTQYF.

The sample holds one count of this clone. This chain links TRBV10-3 with TRBJ1-5, with 7 bases that match TRBD1. From germline, CDR1 is ENHRY and CDR2 SYGVKD. This CDR3 is 14 amino acids long. Trimming took 4 bases from V and 7 from J; bases not matched to a gene: 7. This CDR3 reads CAISGQGRGQPQHF. The CDR3 DNA reads TGTGCCATCAGTGGACAGGGAAGGGGACAGCCCCAGCATTTT.

This clone was counted a single time. This chain joins TRBV21-1 and TRBJ2-2; the listed D gene, TRBD2, was not tested against the DNA. TRBV21-1 is reported as a pseudogene. The CDR3 contains 16 residues. Written as DNA, the CDR3 is TGTGCCAGCAGCAAACCTTCTAGCGGGCAAACCGGGGAGCTGTTTTTT. It specifies CASSKPSSGQTGELFF.

The chain has TRBV11-3 and TRBJ2-3; D is uncertain. This CDR3 has 13 residues. Germline V gene sequence: CDR1 SGHNT, CDR2 YENEEA. V was pared by 2 bases and J by 3 bases, with 6 bases between. The DNA for the CDR3 is TGTGCCAGCAGCTTAATGAGTACAGATACGCAGTATTTT. Encoded protein: CASSLMSTDTQYF.

A few counts support this clone. This sequence joins TRBV19 and TRBJ2-1; the match to TRBD1 covers 7 bases. Germline loops: CDR1 LNHDA, CDR2 SQIVND (reference sequence). V trimming: 4 bases; J trimming: 9 bases; junction bases outside the gene matches: 6. This CDR3 region has 13 residues. CDR3 DNA sequence: TGTGCCAGTAGTACCAAAGGGGGCGGTGAGCAGTTCTTC. It encodes CASSTKGGGEQFF. The complete variable domain, with remaining parts taken from reference TRBV19 and TRBJ2-1, reads DGGITQSPKYLFRKEGQNVTLSCEQNLNHDAMYWYRQDPGQGLRLIYYSQIVNDFQKGDIAEGYSVSREKKESFPLTVTSAQKNPTAFYLCASSTKGGGEQFFGPGTRLTVL.

CDR3 nucleotide sequence: TGCGCCAGCAGCCCCAGGGAGGTAGAGACCCAGTACTTC. Translated: CASSPREVETQYF. The chain carries TRBV4-1 and TRBJ2-5, with D possibly TRBD2 on 6 matching bases. The CDR3 consists of 13 residues. Germline CDR1 MGHRA, CDR2 YSYEKL. V shed 4 bases and J shed 4 bases, with 10 bases lying between them.

This clone was counted a single time. The rearrangement joins TRBV7-9 to TRBJ2-2, with D possibly TRBD1 on 6 matching bases. CDR1 and CDR2 (germline): SEHNR, FQNEAQ (reference sequence). V was clipped by 5 bases and J by 2 bases, with 15 bases between them. The CDR3 runs 16 residues. This chain's CDR3 is CASSVHRDQNTGELFF. Written as DNA, the CDR3 is TGTGCCAGCAGCGTACACAGGGACCAAAACACCGGGGAGCTGTTTTTT.

This chain uses TRBV19 with TRBJ1-5, with D possibly matching TRBD1 (5 bases). Trimming took off 5 bases at V and 5 bases at J, with 16 bases between the two ends. CDR3 length equals 15 residues. The germline CDR1 and CDR2 sequences are LNHDA and SQIVND (reference sequence). The CDR3 sequence is CASSWLGGDDQPQHF. The CDR3 DNA reads TGTGCCAGTAGTTGGCTAGGTGGGGACGATCAGCCCCAGCATTTT.

This clone was counted a single time. This chain joins TRBV18 and TRBJ1-1, with 9 positions matching TRBD1. Germline V CDR1 and CDR2: KGHSH, LQKENI. V lost 3 bases and J lost 5; bases outside the gene matches: 10. This CDR3 is built from 16 residues. The CDR3 spells CASSPAPQGAETEAFF. In nucleotides, the CDR3 is TGTGCCAGCTCACCGGCCCCACAGGGGGCGGAAACTGAAGCTTTCTTT.

The chain links TRBV5-6 to TRBJ1-6; D unclear. The V gene's germline CDR1 is SGHDT and CDR2 YYEEEE. The CDR3 consists of 15 residues. Deletions cut 0 bases from V and 11 bases from J, with 15 bases between. The CDR3: CASSLAGSPAPPLHF. The DNA of the CDR3 is TGTGCCAGCAGCTTGGCGGGGTCTCCGGCACCACCCCTCCACTTT.

The chain links TRBV7-6 to TRBJ2-5; possibly TRBD1 or TRBD2 for D (6 bases each). V lost 5 bases and J lost 11, with 18 bases in between. Germline assignment: CDR1 SGHVS and CDR2 FNYEAQ. This CDR3 has 13 residues. CDR3 in amino acids: CASSPLGGAGQYF. The CDR3 DNA follows: TGTGCCAGCAGCCCGCTGGGGGGCGCGGGGCAGTACTTC.

The chain has TRBV9 and TRBJ1-1; TRBD1 might be the D (6 bases). CDR3 length equals 12 residues. Trimming removed 4 bases at V and 3 bases at J, with 7 bases between. The germline gives CDR1 SGDLS, CDR2 YYNGEE. The CDR3 protein is CASSRTDTEAFF. The CDR3 region has the DNA TGTGCCAGCAGCCGGACAGACACTGAAGCTTTCTTT.

CDR3 in amino acids: CASSLGGPNTGELFF. CDR3 in DNA: TGTGCCAGCAGCTTAGGAGGACCGAACACCGGGGAGCTGTTTTTT. The chain is built from TRBV11-3 and TRBJ2-2; the D is unclear. Between the trimmed V and J ends, which lost 1 base and 0 bases, there was a span of 6 bases. Germline V gene sequence: CDR1 SGHNT, CDR2 YENEEA. This CDR3 is built from 15 residues.

This clone was recorded once. The genes are TRBV15 and TRBJ2-3, with TRBD2 matching over 7 bases. Germline V CDR1 and CDR2: LNHNV, YYDKDF (reference sequence). CDR3 size: 15 residues. The ends lost 1 base at V and 4 bases at J; junction bases unmatched: 5. The CDR3 is CATSRARGRSDTQYF. The CDR3, as DNA: TGTGCCACCAGCAGAGCGCGGGGGAGGTCAGATACGCAGTATTTT.